The rows below give T cell receptor beta chains drawn from one sample of a study of blood T cells in healthy people across ages. TCRdb redid the calling of the 5' RACE reads with MiXCR, one entry per CDR3 protein. The table lists approximately 850,000 distinct CDR3 sequences, around 43% of them singletons, with around 21% in the top ten. The sequenced sample consisted of blood. The receptor set was obtained from a man aged 55 to 70 in good health. CDR3s include the opening cysteine and the closing phenylalanine or tryptophan. Each record gives: clone size, V gene, D gene, J gene, CDR3 protein, CDR3 DNA. D genes are given only for firm matches. The size of a clone is reported for some rows only, either as once, few or many, or as a class for expanded clones.

>few|TRBV28|TRBD1|TRBJ1-2
CASSRTGDFDERGYTF
TGTGCCAGCAGCCGTACAGGGGATTTCGACGAACGTGGCTACACCTTC
>few|TRBV6-2/TRBV6-3|-|TRBJ2-6
CASSFDISGANVLTF
TGTGCCAGCAGCTTCGATATCTCTGGGGCCAACGTCCTGACTTTC
>-|TRBV7-2|-|TRBJ1-1
CASSLGLGGSEAFF
TGTGCCAGCAGCTTAGGCCTCGGGGGATCTGAAGCTTTCTTT
>-|TRBV19|-|TRBJ1-2
CASRGTRSNYGYTF
TGTGCCTCTAGGGGCACTCGATCTAACTATGGCTACACCTTC
>-|TRBV24-1|-|TRBJ2-3
CATSDRADEDTQYF
TGTGCCACCAGTGATAGGGCAGACGAAGATACGCAGTATTTT
>-|TRBV7-2|-|TRBJ2-3
CASSPLVSTQYF
TGTGCCAGCAGCCCTCTAGTTTCTACGCAGTATTTT
>few|TRBV24-1|-|TRBJ2-5
CATSDIAQETQYF
TGTGCCACCAGTGATATAGCGCAAGAGACCCAGTACTTC
>-|TRBV7-3|TRBD1|TRBJ1-5
CASTWTGAPWDQPQHF
TGTGCCAGCACCTGGACAGGGGCTCCTTGGGATCAGCCCCAGCATTTT
>-|TRBV12-3/TRBV12-4|TRBD1|TRBJ1-6
CASSFGGQGISPLHF
TGTGCCAGCAGTTTTGGGGGACAGGGCATTTCACCCCTCCACTTT
>-|TRBV20-1|TRBD2|TRBJ2-1
CSARVSAGGYSYNEQFF
TGCAGTGCTAGAGTTTCAGCGGGAGGGTACTCCTACAATGAGCAGTTCTTC
>few|TRBV5-1|TRBD1|TRBJ2-5
CASSLDGTAEETQYF
TGCGCCAGCAGCTTGGACGGGACAGCGGAAGAGACCCAGTACTTC
>-|TRBV29-1|-|TRBJ1-1
CSVETQGDTEAFF
TGCAGCGTAGAAACACAGGGCGACACTGAAGCTTTCTTT
>-|TRBV4-1|-|TRBJ2-7
CASSLSQASSYEQYF
TGCGCCAGCAGCCTAAGCCAGGCTAGCTCCTACGAGCAGTACTTC
>few|TRBV20-1|-|TRBJ2-7
CSAIQPGSSTYEQYF
TGCAGTGCTATTCAACCGGGTTCTTCAACCTACGAGCAGTACTTC
>-|TRBV20-1|TRBD2|TRBJ2-5
CSAASGGALGTQYF
TGCAGTGCCGCTAGCGGGGGGGCCCTCGGGACCCAGTACTTC
>-|TRBV5-1|-|TRBJ2-7
CASSLADSSYNEQYF
TGCGCCAGCAGCTTGGCGGACTCCTCCTACAATGAGCAGTACTTC